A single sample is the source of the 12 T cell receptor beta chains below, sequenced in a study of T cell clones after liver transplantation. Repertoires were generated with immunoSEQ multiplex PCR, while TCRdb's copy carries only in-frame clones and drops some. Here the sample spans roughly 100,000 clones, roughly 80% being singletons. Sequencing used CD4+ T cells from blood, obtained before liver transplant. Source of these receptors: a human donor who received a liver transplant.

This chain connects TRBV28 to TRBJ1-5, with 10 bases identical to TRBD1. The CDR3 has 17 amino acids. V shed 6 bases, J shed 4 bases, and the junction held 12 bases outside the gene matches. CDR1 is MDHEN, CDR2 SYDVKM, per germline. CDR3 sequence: CASSRDRGLLRNQPQHF. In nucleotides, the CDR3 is TGTGCCAGCAGCCGTGACAGGGGGCTGTTACGGAATCAGCCCCAGCATTTT. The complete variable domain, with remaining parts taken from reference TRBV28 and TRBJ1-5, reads DVKVTQSSRYLVKRTGEKVFLECVQDMDHENMFWYRQDPGLGLRLIYFSYDVKMKEKGDIPEGYSVSREKKERFSLILESASTNQTSMYLCASSRDRGLLRNQPQHFGDGTRLSIL.

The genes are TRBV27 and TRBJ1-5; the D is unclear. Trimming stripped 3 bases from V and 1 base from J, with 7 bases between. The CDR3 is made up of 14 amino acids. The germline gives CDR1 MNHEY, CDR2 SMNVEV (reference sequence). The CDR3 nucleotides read TGTGCCAGCAGTTTTCTACAGAGCAATCAGCCCCAGCATTTT. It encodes CASSFLQSNQPQHF.

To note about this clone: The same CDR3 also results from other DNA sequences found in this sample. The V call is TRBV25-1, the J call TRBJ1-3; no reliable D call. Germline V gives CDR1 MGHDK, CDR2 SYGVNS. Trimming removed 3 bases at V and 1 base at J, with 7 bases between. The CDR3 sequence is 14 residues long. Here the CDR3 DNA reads TGTGCCAGCAGTGAGGAGAGATCTGGAAACACCATATATTTT. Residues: CASSEERSGNTIYF.

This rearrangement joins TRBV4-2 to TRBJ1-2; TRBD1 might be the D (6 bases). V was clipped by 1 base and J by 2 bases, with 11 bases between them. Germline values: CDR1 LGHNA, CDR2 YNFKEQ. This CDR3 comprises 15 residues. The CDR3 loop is CASSQGGGPNYGYTF. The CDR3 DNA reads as TGTGCCAGCAGCCAAGGGGGGGGGCCGAACTATGGCTACACCTTC.

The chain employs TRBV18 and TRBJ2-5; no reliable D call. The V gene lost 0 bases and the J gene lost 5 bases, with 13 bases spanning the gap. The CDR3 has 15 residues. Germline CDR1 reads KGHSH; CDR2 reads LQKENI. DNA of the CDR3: TGTGCCAGCTCACCACCGGACGCGACGAGGGAGACCCAGTACTTC. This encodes CASSPPDATRETQYF.

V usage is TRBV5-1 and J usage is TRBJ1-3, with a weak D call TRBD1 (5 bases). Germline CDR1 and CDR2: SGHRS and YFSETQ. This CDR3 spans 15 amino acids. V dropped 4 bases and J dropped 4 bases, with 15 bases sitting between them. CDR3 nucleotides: TGCGCCAGCAGCCTCAGGGCACCTGAGGGAAACACCATATATTTT. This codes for CASSLRAPEGNTIYF.

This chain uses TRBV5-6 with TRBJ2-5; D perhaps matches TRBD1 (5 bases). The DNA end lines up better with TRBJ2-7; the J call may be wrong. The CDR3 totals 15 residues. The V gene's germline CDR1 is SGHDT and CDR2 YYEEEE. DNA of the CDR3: TGTGCCAGCAGCCACTGGGGCCTTTCCAACTACGAGCAGTACTTC. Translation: CASSHWGLSNYEQYF.

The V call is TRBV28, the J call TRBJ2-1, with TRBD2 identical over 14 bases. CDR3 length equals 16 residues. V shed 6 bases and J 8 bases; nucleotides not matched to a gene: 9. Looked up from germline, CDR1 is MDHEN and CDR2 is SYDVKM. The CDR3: CASSSFPGLAGDEQFF. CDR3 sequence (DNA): TGTGCCAGCAGCTCTTTTCCGGGACTAGCGGGAGATGAGCAGTTCTTC.

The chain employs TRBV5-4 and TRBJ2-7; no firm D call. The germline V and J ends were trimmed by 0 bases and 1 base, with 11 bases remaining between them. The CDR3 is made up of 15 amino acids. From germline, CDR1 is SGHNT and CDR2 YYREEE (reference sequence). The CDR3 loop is CASSLAVTKSYEQYF. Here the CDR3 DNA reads TGTGCCAGCAGCTTGGCCGTTACTAAATCCTACGAGCAGTACTTC.

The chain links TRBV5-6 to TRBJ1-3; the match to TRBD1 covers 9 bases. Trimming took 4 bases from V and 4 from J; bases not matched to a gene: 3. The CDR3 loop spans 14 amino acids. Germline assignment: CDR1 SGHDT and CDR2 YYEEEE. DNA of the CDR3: TGTGCCAGCAGCCTGGGACAGGGAGGAAACACCATATATTTT. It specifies CASSLGQGGNTIYF. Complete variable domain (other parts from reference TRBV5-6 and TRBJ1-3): DAGVTQSPTHLIKTRGQQVTLRCSPKSGHDTVSWYQQALGQGPQFIFQYYEEEERQRGNFPDRFSGHQFPNYSSELNVNALLLGDSALYLCASSLGQGGNTIYFGEGSWLTVV.

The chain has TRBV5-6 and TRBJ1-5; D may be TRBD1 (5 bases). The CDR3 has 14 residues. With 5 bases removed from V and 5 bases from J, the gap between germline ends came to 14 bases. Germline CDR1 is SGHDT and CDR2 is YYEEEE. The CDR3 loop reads CASSFRDRHQPQHF. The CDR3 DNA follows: TGTGCCAGCAGTTTCCGGGACCGGCATCAGCCCCAGCATTTT. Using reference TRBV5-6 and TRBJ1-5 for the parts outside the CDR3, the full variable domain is DAGVTQSPTHLIKTRGQQVTLRCSPKSGHDTVSWYQQALGQGPQFIFQYYEEEERQRGNFPDRFSGHQFPNYSSELNVNALLLGDSALYLCASSFRDRHQPQHFGDGTRLSIL.

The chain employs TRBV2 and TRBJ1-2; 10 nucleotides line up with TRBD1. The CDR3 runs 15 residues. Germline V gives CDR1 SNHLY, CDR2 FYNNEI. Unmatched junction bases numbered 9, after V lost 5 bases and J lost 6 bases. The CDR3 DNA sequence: TGTGCCAGCAGTTTGACAGGGGGCGCCCGGGATGGCTACACCTTC. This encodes CASSLTGGARDGYTF. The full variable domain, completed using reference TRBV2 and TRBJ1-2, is EPEVTQTPSHQVTQMGQEVILRCVPISNHLYFYWYRQILGQKVEFLVSFYNNEISEKSEIFDDQFSVERPDGSNFTLKIRSTKLEDSAMYFCASSLTGGARDGYTFGSGTRLTVV.